These T cell receptor beta chains were read from a single sample in a study of T cell responses to AZD1222 COVID-19 vaccine. Profiled with immunoSEQ multiplex PCR; TCRdb holds only in-frame clones, not every one. Here the sample spans about 140,000 clones, 70% to 90% being singletons. Sequenced material: peripheral blood, taken on day 0 of AZD1222 vaccination. The source is an adult in good health. Both conserved end residues are part of each CDR3. D genes are given only for firm matches. A clone size is listed for some rows: how often the clone was seen (once, few, many), or a class if it is expanded.

d_call,clone_size,j_call,v_call,cdr3_aa,cdr3_nt
TRBD1,.,TRBJ2-7,TRBV5-1,CASSLSDRAAEQYF,TGCGCCAGCAGCTTGTCCGACAGGGCGGCCGAGCAGTACTTC
TRBD2,.,TRBJ2-3,TRBV4-2,CASSQDLGGRAADTQYF,TGTGCCAGCAGCCAAGATCTGGGCGGGAGGGCGGCAGATACGCAGTATTTT
.,.,TRBJ2-1,TRBV27,CASNKGQGHYNEQFF,TGTGCCAGCAACAAGGGGCAGGGCCATTACAATGAGCAGTTCTTC
.,.,TRBJ2-7,TRBV7-9,CASSSGSSYEQYF,TGTGCCAGCAGCTCGGGCAGCTCCTACGAGCAGTACTTC
TRBD1,.,TRBJ1-4,TRBV7-9,CASSTTGDEKLFF,TGTGCCAGCAGCACGACAGGGGATGAAAAACTGTTTTTT
TRBD2,.,TRBJ2-1,TRBV15,CATSSRLAGGQEQFF,TGTGCCACCAGCAGTCGGCTAGCGGGAGGGCAAGAGCAGTTCTTC
TRBD2,.,TRBJ2-1,TRBV7-9,CASSLGAGVKDEQFF,TGTGCCAGCAGCTTAGGAGCGGGAGTTAAGGATGAGCAGTTCTTC
.,.,TRBJ1-1,TRBV10-3,CAISESKVGTLNTEAFF,TGTGCCATCAGTGAGTCCAAGGTTGGCACCCTGAACACTGAAGCTTTCTTT
TRBD1,.,TRBJ2-2,TRBV6-4,CASSVGQGASTGELFF,TGTGCCAGCAGTGTCGGGCAGGGGGCCTCCACCGGGGAGCTGTTTTTT
.,.,TRBJ1-1,TRBV6-2/TRBV6-3,CASSWTANTEAFF,TGTGCCAGCAGTTGGACAGCGAACACTGAAGCTTTCTTT
TRBD1,.,TRBJ1-2,TRBV5-1,CASSLDRGLDGYTF,TGCGCCAGCAGCTTGGACAGGGGCCTCGATGGCTACACCTTC
TRBD2,.,TRBJ2-1,TRBV5-4,CASSSGLADSYNEQFF,TGTGCCAGCAGCTCGGGACTAGCGGATTCCTACAATGAGCAGTTCTTC
TRBD2,.,TRBJ2-3,TRBV19,CASRPLAGGPTDTQYF,TGTGCCAGCCGGCCCTTAGCGGGAGGACCCACAGATACGCAGTATTTT
.,few,TRBJ1-2,TRBV2,CASRANRAETIGYTF,TGTGCCAGCAGGGCCAACAGGGCGGAAACTATCGGCTACACCTTC
.,few,TRBJ1-4,TRBV27,CASSFRLLDKLFF,TGTGCCAGCAGTTTTCGGTTACTCGACAAACTGTTTTTT
TRBD1,.,TRBJ2-7,TRBV30,CAWSVSGQGYEQYF,TGTGCCTGGAGTGTATCCGGACAGGGCTACGAGCAGTACTTC
.,many,TRBJ2-5,TRBV6-4,CASSNGSGQETQYF,TGTGCCAGCAGTAATGGGTCAGGTCAAGAGACCCAGTACTTC
.,few,TRBJ2-7,TRBV7-9,CASSSRNYEQYF,TGTGCCAGCAGCTCACGCAACTACGAGCAGTACTTC
.,.,TRBJ1-5,TRBV5-1,CASSLGFQGNQPQHF,TGCGCCAGCAGCTTGGGGTTCCAGGGTAATCAGCCCCAGCATTTT
TRBD2,few,TRBJ2-2,TRBV6-5,CASSYGTSSGELFF,TGTGCCAGCAGTTACGGGACTAGCAGCGGGGAGCTGTTTTTT
.,.,TRBJ1-4,TRBV4-3,CASSQDPATNEKLFF,TGCGCCAGCAGCCAAGATCCAGCAACTAATGAAAAACTGTTTTTT
.,.,TRBJ2-7,TRBV5-1,CASSPLTAAVYEQYF,TGCGCCAGCAGCCCACTGACAGCCGCTGTATACGAGCAGTACTTC
.,few,TRBJ2-2,TRBV11-3,CASSLNTGELFF,TGTGCCAGCAGCTTGAACACCGGGGAGCTGTTTTTT
.,.,TRBJ1-1,TRBV6-5,CASSRGGRATEAFF,TGTGCCAGCAGTCGGGGCGGGAGGGCCACTGAAGCTTTCTTT
TRBD2,.,TRBJ2-3,TRBV23-1,CASSQWGREGLWTDTQYF,TGCGCCAGCAGTCAATGGGGTCGGGAGGGCCTCTGGACAGATACGCAGTATTTT
.,.,TRBJ1-3,TRBV5-1,CASSLGQGLSGNTIYF,TGCGCCAGCAGCTTGGGCCAGGGTCTCTCTGGAAACACCATATATTTT
.,.,TRBJ2-5,TRBV24-1,CATSEFGGQQETQYF,TGTGCCACCAGTGAATTCGGGGGGCAGCAAGAGACCCAGTACTTC
.,.,TRBJ1-1,TRBV29-1,CSGAGALSTEAFF,TGCAGCGGCGCAGGGGCGTTGAGCACTGAAGCTTTCTTT
TRBD1,.,TRBJ1-1,TRBV19,CASSIVGMLQGAVVNTEAFF,TGTGCCAGTAGTATAGTGGGTATGTTGCAGGGGGCCGTGGTGAACACTGAAGCTTTCTTT
.,.,TRBJ1-5,TRBV18,CASSPGQGRQPQHF,TGTGCCAGCTCACCAGGGCAGGGTAGGCAGCCCCAGCATTTT
.,.,TRBJ2-1,TRBV2,CASSPGLPLRKQFF,TGTGCCAGCAGTCCCGGACTACCCCTCCGGAAGCAGTTCTTC
.,.,TRBJ2-2,TRBV9,CASSVVPGELFF,TGTGCCAGCAGCGTAGTACCCGGGGAGCTGTTTTTT
TRBD2,.,TRBJ2-3,TRBV2,CAIQGLAGSTDTQYF,TGTGCCATCCAGGGACTAGCGGGATCCACAGATACGCAGTATTTT
.,.,TRBJ2-5,TRBV2,CASSEVGLHRETQYF,TGTGCCAGCAGTGAAGTGGGGCTGCACCGAGAGACCCAGTACTTC
.,.,TRBJ1-1,TRBV2,CASSEGPVNTEAFF,TGTGCCAGCAGTGAAGGCCCGGTGAACACTGAAGCTTTCTTT
.,.,TRBJ1-5,TRBV27,CASSVTGSNQPQHF,TGTGCCAGCAGTGTAACAGGATCCAATCAGCCCCAGCATTTT
.,.,TRBJ1-1,TRBV29-1,CSVIDRKATEAFF,TGCAGCGTTATTGACAGAAAGGCGACTGAAGCTTTCTTT
.,.,TRBJ2-3,TRBV5-4,CASSLGSDTQYF,TGTGCCAGCAGCCTGGGGTCAGATACGCAGTATTTT
.,.,TRBJ2-1,TRBV11-2,CASSLGGGQYNEQFF,TGTGCCAGCAGCTTAGGTGGTGGGCAGTACAATGAGCAGTTCTTC
.,few,TRBJ1-1,TRBV2,CARRRAGMNTEAFF,TGTGCTAGGCGCAGGGCGGGGATGAACACTGAAGCTTTCTTT
TRBD1,.,TRBJ1-2,TRBV28,CATTDRVRGYTF,TGTGCCACCACAGACAGGGTGCGGGGCTACACCTTC
.,.,TRBJ1-2,TRBV28,CASSSGSGYTF,TGTGCCAGCAGTTCGGGGTCCGGCTACACCTTC
TRBD2,.,TRBJ2-2,TRBV4-2,CASSQGLTGLAGGELFF,TGTGCCAGCAGCCAGGGACTTACGGGACTAGCGGGAGGGGAGCTGTTTTTT
.,.,TRBJ1-4,TRBV19,CASSIGLRFATNEKLFF,TGTGCCAGTAGTATAGGACTGAGATTTGCAACTAATGAAAAACTGTTTTTT
TRBD1,.,TRBJ1-2,TRBV7-2,CASSPTGGYGYTF,TGTGCCAGCAGTCCGACAGGGGGCTATGGCTACACCTTC
.,.,TRBJ1-6,TRBV9,CASSVDGGRSPLHF,TGTGCCAGCAGCGTAGATGGGGGCCGTTCACCCCTCCACTTT
.,.,TRBJ2-2,TRBV7-2,CASSLRGLNTGELFF,TGTGCCAGCAGCTTGAGGGGGTTGAACACCGGGGAGCTGTTTTTT
.,.,TRBJ2-1,TRBV4-2,CASSQDRDTEQFF,TGTGCCAGCAGCCAAGATAGGGACACTGAGCAGTTCTTC
TRBD1,.,TRBJ1-6,TRBV28,CASSQGQGLTYSPLHF,TGTGCCAGCAGCCAAGGACAGGGGCTTACCTATTCACCCCTCCACTTT
.,once,TRBJ2-4,TRBV19,CATKTKAGSVNIQYF,TGTGCCACAAAGACTAAAGCCGGGTCTGTAAACATTCAGTACTTC
.,.,TRBJ2-6,TRBV9,CASSSRAAGANVLTF,TGTGCCAGCAGTAGCAGGGCCGCCGGGGCCAACGTCCTGACTTTC